This entry is about one TCR beta chain. Its cognate antigen has yet to be identified. One base away there is no much larger clone; base qualities are not given. This sample is part of a study of control samples from healthy donors and cancer patients (dated by TCRdb to between 2020 and 2021). Libraries were prepared through the immunoSEQ multiplex PCR assay. TCRdb limited this immuneACCESS table to in-frame rearrangements with V and J called. A share of clones is missing; checked studies link under half to unresolved V genes, and the rest is unexplained. The table for this sample lists 110,000 to 150,000 clones; more than 90% of them were counted only once. In total, the top ten clones hold approximately 10% of the sample. Trimmed from V: 7 bases; trimmed from J: 6 bases; junction bases lacking a gene match: 7. From the cysteine up to the phenylalanine, the CDR3 has a length of 14 residues. The sequence is cut down to CDR3 DNA, 42 bases in frame from base 1. CDR1 and CDR2 (LNHDA, SQIVND) derive from the germline V gene (reference sequence).

The chain couples TRBV19 to TRBJ2-5; 11 central nucleotides agree with TRBD2. This TCR was sampled from a man under 40 in good health. What was sequenced was blood. The DNA reads TGTGCCAGTAAACTAGCGGGAGCTGCCAAGACCCAGTACTTC. This is translated as CASKLAGAAKTQYF. The entire variable domain, with the stretches around the CDR3 drawn from the reference TRBV19 and TRBJ2-5 proteins, is DGGITQSPKYLFRKEGQNVTLSCEQNLNHDAMYWYRQDPGQGLRLIYYSQIVNDFQKGDIAEGYSVSREKKESFPLTVTSAQKNPTAFYLCASKLAGAAKTQYFGPGTRLLVL.